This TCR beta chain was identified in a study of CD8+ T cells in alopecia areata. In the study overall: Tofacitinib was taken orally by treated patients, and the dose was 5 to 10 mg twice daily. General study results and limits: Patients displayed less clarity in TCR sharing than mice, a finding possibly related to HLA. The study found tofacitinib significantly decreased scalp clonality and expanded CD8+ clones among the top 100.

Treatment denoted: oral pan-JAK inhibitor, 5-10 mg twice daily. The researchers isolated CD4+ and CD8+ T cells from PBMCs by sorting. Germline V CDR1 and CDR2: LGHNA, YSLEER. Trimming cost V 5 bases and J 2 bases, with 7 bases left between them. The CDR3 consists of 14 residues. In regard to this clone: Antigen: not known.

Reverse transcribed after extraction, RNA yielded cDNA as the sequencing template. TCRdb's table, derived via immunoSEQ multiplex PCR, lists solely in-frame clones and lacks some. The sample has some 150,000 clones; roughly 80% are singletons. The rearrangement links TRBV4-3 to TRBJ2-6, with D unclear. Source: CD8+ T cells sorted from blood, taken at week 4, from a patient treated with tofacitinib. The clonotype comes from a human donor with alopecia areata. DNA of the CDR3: TGCGCCAGCAGCTCCTACGCTGGGGCCAACGTCCTGACTTTC. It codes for CASSSYAGANVLTF.